The 27 T cell receptor beta chains reported below all come from one sample, sequenced in a study of blood T cells in healthy people across ages (dated by TCRdb to 2013 to 2016). Library preparation used 5' RACE. The sequencing machine was an Illumina HiSeq 2500. A second roughly 7 to 11 cycle PCR used a sample-barcoded 5' primer and a J-beta primer mix. The raw public data were reprocessed by TCRdb itself: fastp quality trimming at Q25, MiXCR clonotype calling, in-frame beta chains only. Each CDR3 protein gets just one entry, which takes the most common genes and DNA from the rows behind it. Across this sample there are 650,000 or so distinct CDR3 sequences, with 40% to 65% seen only once. Roughly 14% of the sample belongs to the ten largest clones. The sequenced sample was blood. All receptors come from a woman older than 75 in good health.

The chain carries TRBV12-3 or TRBV12-4 and TRBJ2-3; 9 bases are a match to TRBD2. The CDR3 runs 16 residues. V lost 7 bases to trimming and J lost 0 bases; unmatched junction nucleotides: 8. CDR3 bases: TGTGCCAGCACCTCGACTAGCGGACTTAGCACAGATACGCAGTATTTT. Translating gives CASTSTSGLSTDTQYF.

This clonotype was seen only a few times. The chain carries TRBV7-8 and TRBJ1-5; a possible D gene is TRBD1 (5 bases). Germline CDR1 reads SGHVS; CDR2 reads FQNEAQ. Deletions cut 0 bases from V and 5 bases from J, with 11 bases between. The CDR3 has 15 amino acids. The CDR3 DNA sequence: TGTGCCAGCAGCTTAGCGCGACAGAGTTATCAGCCCCAGCATTTT. As protein: CASSLARQSYQPQHF.

The chain couples TRBV6-2 or TRBV6-3 to TRBJ2-3, with TRBD2 matching over 7 bases. The germline V gene encodes CDR1 MNHEY and CDR2 SVGEGT. CDR3 length equals 15 residues. Trimming took 9 bases from V and 2 from J; bases not matched to a gene: 11. CDR3 sequence: CARPRGLADTDTQYF. CDR3 nucleotide sequence: TGTGCCAGACCCCGTGGGCTAGCGGACACAGATACGCAGTATTTT.

CDR3 coding DNA: TGTGCCAGCAGCTTAGGGGCACCTAGCTCCTACAATGAGCAGTTCTTC. Encoded protein: CASSLGAPSSYNEQFF. V and J are TRBV13 and TRBJ2-1; D not resolved. This CDR3 contains 16 residues. Germline CDR1 PRHDT, CDR2 FYEKMQ (reference sequence). The germline V and J ends were trimmed by 0 bases and 0 bases, with 9 bases remaining between them.

Turning to this clonotype: A much larger clone lies a single base off, so this may be a read error. The chain uses TRBV7-9 and TRBJ2-1; D is undetermined. The end of the DNA aligns better with TRBJ2-7, so the J call may be wrong. CDR1 is SEHNR, CDR2 FQNEAQ, per germline (reference sequence). The CDR3 sequence is 13 residues long. The CDR3 is CASSNVAYNEQYF. For the CDR3, the DNA is TGTGCCAGCAGCAACGTCGCGTACAATGAGCAGTACTTC.

This chain uses TRBV15 with TRBJ2-3; TRBD2 matches 10 bases. CDR1 and CDR2 (germline): LNHNV, YYDKDF (reference sequence). The junction had 4 bases not matched to a gene; V was cut back by 1 base and J by 6 bases. The CDR3 runs 15 residues. The CDR3 coding sequence is TGTGCCACCAGCAGAGCACTAGCGGGGTCGGATACGCAGTATTTT. Its protein is CATSRALAGSDTQYF.

The V gene is TRBV28, the J gene TRBJ2-5, with D perhaps matching TRBD1 (5 bases). TRBJ2-7 explains the end of the DNA better; the J call may be wrong. Germline CDR1 MDHEN, CDR2 SYDVKM. The CDR3 extends over 16 amino acids. The CDR3 nucleotides are TGTGCCAGCAGTTTATCCAATCCGGGCAGGGACTACGAGCAGTACTTC. This sequence encodes CASSLSNPGRDYEQYF.

The V gene is TRBV7-9, the J gene TRBJ2-7; TRBD1 matches at 7 bases. The CDR3 totals 14 residues. Germline assignment: CDR1 SEHNR and CDR2 FQNEAQ (reference sequence). V was pared by 5 bases and J by 1 base, with 5 bases of the junction left unmatched. Here the CDR3 DNA reads TGTGCCAGCAGCCACAGGGACAGATCCTACGAGCAGTACTTC. The encoded protein is CASSHRDRSYEQYF.

Concerning this clonotype itself: This clone may be a read error of a much larger clone one base away. The chain links TRBV29-1 to TRBJ2-1; maybe TRBD1 (5 bases). CDR3 length equals 15 residues. Germline CDR1 is SQVTM and CDR2 is ANQGSEA. With 7 bases removed from V and 8 bases from J, the gap between germline ends came to 24 bases. CDR3 nucleotide sequence: TGCAGCGCTGTAGGGGTCTCGTCAGGCCTCGATGAGCAGTTCTTC. Translation: CSAVGVSSGLDEQFF.

Note on this clonotype: A much larger clone differs by one base, so this may be a read error. This chain connects TRBV7-3 to TRBJ1-1; D is possibly TRBD1 (5 bases). The CDR3 is 12 residues long. Germline CDR1 reads SGHTA; CDR2 reads FQGTGA. This chain's CDR3 is CASSSRGTGAFF. CDR3 coding DNA: TGTGCCAGCAGCTCCCGGGGGACTGGAGCTTTCTTT.

This clonotype has at least ten counts. V and J are TRBV12-3 or TRBV12-4 and TRBJ2-5; 7 nucleotides match TRBD2. CDR3 length: 12 amino acids. V gave up 3 bases and J gave up 9 bases; unmatched junction bases: 4. CDR3 amino acids: CASSLGGVAQYF. The CDR3 DNA is TGTGCCAGCAGTTTGGGAGGGGTGGCCCAGTACTTC.

The V and J genes are TRBV24-1 and TRBJ2-3; no definite D call. V was clipped by 4 bases and J by 8 bases, with 9 bases between them. The CDR3 extends over 12 amino acids. CDR1 is KGHDR and CDR2 is SFDVKD in the germline V gene. CDR3 amino acids: CATSDEVGTQYF. As DNA, the CDR3 is TGTGCCACCAGTGACGAAGTGGGTACGCAGTATTTT.

A note on this clonotype: One base away lies a much larger clone, so this may be a sequencing read error. The genes are TRBV5-6 and TRBJ2-1; D is possibly TRBD2 (6 bases). Germline lookup yields CDR1 SGHDT and CDR2 YYEEEE. The CDR3 has 16 residues. This CDR3 reads CAGSPVGLSSYNEQFF. In nucleotides, the CDR3 is TGTGCCGGCAGCCCGGTCGGACTATCATCCTACAATGAGCAGTTCTTC.

This clonotype was observed a single time. V usage is TRBV20-1 and J usage is TRBJ2-7; 7 bases fit TRBD1. CDR1 and CDR2 from the germline V gene are DFQATT and SNEGSKA (reference sequence). The CDR3 has 14 residues. With V trimmed by 6 bases and J by 4 bases, 12 bases remained unmatched. This CDR3 reads CSARRGRYSYEQYF. The CDR3 nucleotides are TGCAGTGCCCGTAGGGGGCGTTATTCGTACGAGCAGTACTTC.

This clonotype was recorded many times. The chain combines TRBV7-9 with TRBJ2-1; D possibly corresponds to TRBD2 (5 bases). Germline V gene lookup returns CDR1 SEHNR and CDR2 FQNEAQ (reference sequence). V was clipped by 4 bases and J by 2 bases, with 12 bases between them. The CDR3 extends over 15 amino acids. The CDR3 spells CASSSTSFPYNEQFF. The CDR3 nucleotides are TGTGCCAGCAGCTCCACTAGTTTCCCCTACAATGAGCAGTTCTTC.

The chain employs TRBV27 and TRBJ2-3; a weak D match, TRBD2 (6 bases). The CDR3 has 14 residues. Germline V gives CDR1 MNHEY, CDR2 SMNVEV (reference sequence). Trimming took 5 bases from V and 4 from J, leaving 13 bases between them. CDR3 loop: CASSPRTKADTQYF. CDR3 DNA: TGTGCCAGCAGTCCAAGGACTAAAGCAGATACGCAGTATTTT.

The count of this clonotype is one. For the CDR3, the DNA is TGCGCCAGCAGTGAGAGTCGGACTAGCGGGGGCTACGAGCAGTACTTC. It is translated as CASSESRTSGGYEQYF. This chain uses TRBV10-2 with TRBJ2-4, with 13 positions matching TRBD2. The end of the DNA fits TRBJ2-7 better, so the J call may be wrong. The CDR3 totals 16 residues. The germline gives CDR1 WSHSY, CDR2 SAAADI.

In this sample, this clonotype turned up many times. A single base separates this from a much larger clone, so it may be a read error. V and J are TRBV5-1 and TRBJ2-1; D call uncertain. The DNA end lines up better with TRBJ2-7; the J call may be wrong. This CDR3 region has 14 residues. CDR1 is SGHRS, CDR2 YFSETQ, per germline. The CDR3 loop is CASSIESSYNEQYF. The DNA of the CDR3 is TGCGCCAGCAGCATTGAGAGCTCCTACAATGAGCAGTACTTC.

Note on this clonotype: The junction differs from germline at one of its ends, possibly a read error. This sequence joins TRBV6-5 and TRBJ2-7; 15 positions agree with TRBD2. This CDR3 spans 16 amino acids. Germline loops: CDR1 MNHEY, CDR2 SVGAGI. CDR3 sequence: CASYRLGTSGRTEQYF. The CDR3 region has the DNA TGCGCCAGCTACAGGCTCGGGACTAGCGGGAGGACTGAGCAGTACTTC.

The rearrangement joins TRBV20-1 to TRBJ2-3, with no clear D. Deletions cut 5 bases from V and 0 bases from J, with 3 bases between. The CDR3 totals 11 residues. The germline gives CDR1 DFQATT, CDR2 SNEGSKA (reference sequence). The DNA for the CDR3 is TGCAGTGCTGTTAGCACAGATACGCAGTATTTT. This gives the protein CSAVSTDTQYF.

The chain links TRBV14 to TRBJ2-1, with a possible D match to TRBD2 (5 bases). This CDR3 has 13 residues. V lost 4 bases, J lost 10 bases, and 14 bases lay in between. Germline assignment: CDR1 SGHDN and CDR2 FVKESK. CDR3 sequence: CASSRYSAEEQFF. CDR3 DNA: TGTGCCAGCAGCCGGTATAGCGCGGAAGAGCAGTTCTTC. Variable domain in full (rest from reference TRBV14 and TRBJ2-1): EAGVTQFPSHSVIEKGQTVTLRCDPISGHDNLYWYRRVMGKEIKFLLHFVKESKQDESGMPNNRFLAERTGGTYSTLKVQPAELEDSGVYFCASSRYSAEEQFFGPGTRLTVL.

This clonotype appeared a single time. Mismatch with germline at one junction end may stem from a read error. The chain has TRBV7-2 and TRBJ2-1; perhaps TRBD1 as D (5 bases). The CDR3 contains 15 residues. Germline CDR1 SGHTA, CDR2 FQGNSA. CDR3 residues: CASSFAQAHRNERFF. Here the CDR3 DNA reads TGTGCCAGCAGCTTTGCACAGGCCCATCGCAATGAGCGGTTCTTC.

This clonotype was seen many times. V gene TRBV20-1 combines with J gene TRBJ2-3; unclear D gene. The CDR3 consists of 12 residues. V gave up 0 bases and J gave up 10 bases, with 11 bases separating them. CDR1 and CDR2 (germline): DFQATT, SNEGSKA (reference sequence). In nucleotides, the CDR3 is TGCAGTGCTAGAGAGGCGAACCGCCCGCAGTATTTT. Translating gives CSAREANRPQYF.

This clonotype occurred many times. The rearrangement joins TRBV5-1 to TRBJ2-3; a possible D gene is TRBD1 (5 bases). V was shortened by 2 bases and J by 3 bases, with 16 bases between the two germline ends. The CDR3 sequence is 16 residues long. CDR1 SGHRS and CDR2 YFSETQ come from the germline V gene. CDR3 protein: CASSFPGRRVTDTQYF. Here the CDR3 DNA reads TGCGCCAGCAGCTTTCCAGGGCGGAGAGTTACAGATACGCAGTATTTT.

Details on this clonotype: Since a much larger clone is just one base distant, this may be a read error. The chain has TRBV20-1 and TRBJ2-4, with 13 bases matching TRBD2. Germline V CDR1 and CDR2: DFQATT, SNEGSKA (reference sequence). This CDR3 region has 15 residues. Trimming removed 6 bases from V and 1 base from J; junction bases left unmatched: 3. This CDR3 reads CSASTSGRAKNIQYF. The CDR3 nucleotides read TGCAGTGCGTCGACTAGCGGGAGGGCCAAAAACATTCAGTACTTC.

Worth noting for this clonotype: An end of the junction does not agree with germline; a read error may underlie this. This chain uses TRBV7-6 with TRBJ2-5, with D possibly TRBD2 on 5 matching bases. The DNA end lines up better with TRBJ2-7; the J call may be wrong. The CDR3 covers 14 residues. Per the germline V gene, CDR1 is SGHVS and CDR2 is FNYEAQ. The CDR3 DNA sequence: TGTGCCAGCAGCTTAAACAGCGGTTCCTGCGAGCAGTACTTC. Translating it yields CASSLNSGSCEQYF.

Ten or more counts support this clonotype. The chain uses TRBV29-1 and TRBJ2-3; unclear D gene. V dropped 4 bases and J dropped 0 bases, with 8 bases sitting between them. The CDR3 runs 13 residues. In germline, CDR1 is SQVTM, CDR2 ANQGSEA. This CDR3 reads CSVVPRSTDTQYF. The CDR3 DNA reads TGCAGCGTTGTTCCCCGCAGCACAGATACGCAGTATTTT.